A single sample is the source of the 15 T cell receptor beta chains below, sequenced in a study of early T cells in non-severe SARS-CoV-2 infection. Each CDR3 protein is one row after TCRdb ran MiXCR on the 5' RACE reads. The table shows under 70,000 distinct CDR3 sequences, with approximately 11% occurring only once. The specimen sequenced was whole blood. These receptors were obtained from an adult who was a healthcare worker with PCR-confirmed SARS-CoV-2 infection or an uninfected control (not recorded which).

This clonotype was seen ten or more times. The DNA is omitted, as the CDR3 cannot be located on it reliably, and the CDR3 follows TCRdb's listing. The chain joins TRBV21-1 to TRBJ2-2; whether TRBD1, the table's D call, matches the DNA was not checked. TRBV21-1 is a recognized pseudogene. The CDR3 is made up of 15 amino acids, end residues included. The chain's CDR3 is CASSKPGQTPGSCFF.

The rearrangement links TRBV4-1 to TRBJ2-7; tentative D call: TRBD1 (7 bases). The germline gives CDR1 MGHRA, CDR2 YSYEKL. The CDR3 has 15 amino acids. V was trimmed by 0 bases and J by 1 base, leaving 10 bases between them. CDR3 protein: CASSQESGGSYEQYF. In DNA form, the CDR3 reads TGCGCCAGCAGCCAAGAGTCAGGGGGGTCCTACGAGCAGTACTTC.

This clonotype was observed a few times. One end of the junction does not line up with germline, which may come from a read error. V and J are TRBV7-8 and TRBJ2-1; 10 bases are a match to TRBD2. This CDR3 has 17 residues. Germline loops: CDR1 SGHVS, CDR2 FQNEAQ. DNA of the CDR3: TGTGCCAGCAGTTTAGAAGCGGGAGGGCCGTTTTACAATGAGCAGTTCTTC. Translated, it gives CASSLEAGGPFYNEQFF.

This chain joins TRBV4-2 and TRBJ2-2; D is perhaps TRBD2 (5 bases). There are 17 residues in the CDR3. Germline CDR1 and CDR2: LGHNA and YNFKEQ. Trimming pared 1 base from V and 5 bases from J, leaving 17 bases between. CDR3 bases: TGTGCCAGCAGCCAAGGATTCGTGGGAGTCCGGACCGGGGAGCTGTTTTTT. Translating gives CASSQGFVGVRTGELFF.

The J gene is TRBJ1-1, the V gene TRBV11-3; the D gene is possibly TRBD1 (5 bases). V lost 5 bases to trimming and J lost 4 bases, with 11 bases between them. Germline assignment: CDR1 SGHNT and CDR2 YENEEA. The CDR3 sequence is 13 residues long. The CDR3 DNA is TGTGCCAGCAGCGTCGAGGGGAGCACTGAAGCTTTCTTT. It encodes CASSVEGSTEAFF.

The V gene is TRBV12-3 or TRBV12-4, the J gene TRBJ2-5, with 8 bases that match TRBD1. The junction had 10 bases not matched to a gene; V was cut back by 6 bases and J by 4 bases. The CDR3 length is 15 residues. Here the CDR3 DNA reads TGTGCCAGCAGCCCTGACAGGGGTGGGGCAGAGACCCAGTACTTC. Its protein product is CASSPDRGGAETQYF.

This clonotype was recorded many times. V and J are TRBV7-8 and TRBJ1-6; 8 nucleotides align to TRBD1. V shed 3 bases and J 5 bases; nucleotides not matched to a gene: 9. Germline CDR1 is SGHVS and CDR2 is FQNEAQ. The CDR3 runs to 17 residues. The CDR3, as DNA: TGTGCCAGCAGCTTCCCCGCGGGACAGGTTGATAATTCACCCCTCCACTTT. Encoded protein: CASSFPAGQVDNSPLHF. Full variable domain (outside the CDR3, taken from reference TRBV7-8 and TRBJ1-6): GAGVSQSPRYKVAKRGQDVALRCDPISGHVSLFWYQQALGQGPEFLTYFQNEAQLDKSGLPSDRFFAERPEGSVSTLKIQRTQQEDSAVYLCASSFPAGQVDNSPLHFGNGTRLTVT.

This clonotype has more than one count but fewer than ten. V gene TRBV11-2 combines with J gene TRBJ2-1; 9 bases agree with TRBD2. The V gene's germline CDR1 is SGHAT and CDR2 FQNNGV. The CDR3 runs to 15 residues. V dropped 3 bases and J dropped 4; count of bases not matched to a gene: 4. The CDR3 loop is CASSFAGGQYNEQFF. CDR3 nucleotide sequence: TGTGCCAGCAGCTTTGCGGGGGGGCAATACAATGAGCAGTTCTTC.

This sequence joins TRBV7-8 and TRBJ2-1; 9 bases are a match to TRBD2. CDR1 is SGHVS and CDR2 is FQNEAQ in the germline V gene. Unmatched junction bases numbered 2, after V lost 4 bases and J lost 4 bases. The CDR3 consists of 14 residues. The CDR3 protein is CASSSGLAYNEQFF. CDR3 coding DNA: TGTGCCAGCAGCTCGGGACTAGCTTACAATGAGCAGTTCTTC.

This clonotype showed up many times. This chain uses TRBV20-1 with TRBJ1-3; 8 nucleotides match TRBD1. The germline gives CDR1 DFQATT, CDR2 SNEGSKA (reference sequence). The trim removed 6 bases at V and 4 bases at J, leaving 11 bases unmatched. The CDR3 covers 15 residues. CDR3 residues: CSAAPGQGEGNTIYF. The CDR3 DNA reads TGCAGTGCCGCCCCCGGACAGGGAGAAGGAAACACCATATATTTT.

This clonotype occurred many times. V and J are TRBV29-1 and TRBJ2-6; D might be TRBD1 (5 bases). V was shortened by 6 bases and J by 0 bases, with 15 bases between the two germline ends. This CDR3 has 16 amino acids. The germline V gene has CDR1 SQVTM and CDR2 ANQGSEA. CDR3 residues: CSVVQGTGSGANVLTF. In nucleotides, the CDR3 is TGCAGCGTCGTTCAGGGAACCGGCTCTGGGGCCAACGTCCTGACTTTC.

This clonotype was picked up many times. This chain links TRBV11-2 with TRBJ1-2; no clear D. The CDR3 length is 17 residues. The V gene's germline CDR1 is SGHAT and CDR2 FQNNGV. V was trimmed by 1 base and J by 5 bases, leaving 20 bases between them. The CDR3 reads CASSLGPVQTVGYGYTF. In nucleotides, the CDR3 is TGTGCCAGCAGCTTAGGCCCGGTTCAGACGGTAGGGTATGGCTACACCTTC.

This clonotype was counted only a few times. V gene TRBV12-3 or TRBV12-4 combines with J gene TRBJ1-1, with no clear D. V was clipped by 5 bases and J by 1 base, with 17 bases between them. The CDR3 is 16 amino acids. DNA of the CDR3: TGTGCCAGCAGTCCCCCTATGGCCGGATCGAACACTGAAGCTTTCTTT. Protein: CASSPPMAGSNTEAFF.

This clonotype was found many times. The chain combines TRBV4-1 with TRBJ1-3, with D unresolved. From germline, CDR1 is MGHRA and CDR2 YSYEKL. The CDR3 is 13 amino acids. V lost 3 bases and J lost 2, with 5 bases in between. Written as DNA, the CDR3 is TGCGCCAGCAGCCAGGATACTGGAAACACCATATATTTT. This gives the protein CASSQDTGNTIYF.

This clonotype appeared a few times. The CDR3, as DNA: TGCAGCGTCCGCACAGACAGGGGGATTACCGGGGAGCTGTTTTTT. It codes for CSVRTDRGITGELFF. The chain carries TRBV29-1 and TRBJ2-2; 9 nucleotides match TRBD1. In germline, CDR1 is SQVTM, CDR2 ANQGSEA. The V and J ends lost 6 bases and 5 bases, in that order; junction bases with no gene match: 10. The CDR3 covers 15 residues.